These 4 T cell receptor beta chains originate from one sample sequenced in a study of blood T cell repertoires in COVID-19. Assay: immunoSEQ multiplex PCR; the TCRdb copy retains only in-frame clones and omits some. The sample shows under 250,000 clones, about 83% of them seen only once. The source material was PBMCs or T cells enriched from blood (not recorded which). These receptors were taken from a woman aged 45-59 years who had been exposed to COVID-19.

This sequence joins TRBV6-2 or TRBV6-3 and TRBJ1-6, with 8 bases matching TRBD1. In germline, CDR1 is MNHEY, CDR2 SVGEGT. V dropped 0 bases and J dropped 6; count of bases not matched to a gene: 7. The CDR3 loop spans 17 amino acids. The CDR3 region has the DNA TGTGCCAGCAGTTACTCTTCCGGGACAGGACTTAATTCACCCCTCCACTTT. Its protein is CASSYSSGTGLNSPLHF.

This clone was observed a handful of times. The chain carries TRBV28 and TRBJ1-3; D uncertain. The V and J ends lost 1 base and 2 bases respectively, with 18 bases between them. The CDR3 is made up of 18 amino acids. Germline V gene lookup returns CDR1 MDHEN and CDR2 SYDVKM. In DNA, the CDR3 is TGTGCCAGCAGTTTATTGAGAGGTTTGAGTGTTCCTGGAAACACCATATATTTT. Protein product: CASSLLRGLSVPGNTIYF.

This clone was seen a handful of times. The chain carries TRBV27 and TRBJ1-1; no clear D. Per germline, CDR1 MNHEY and CDR2 SMNVEV (reference sequence). Trimming shortened V by 2 bases and J by 5 bases, and 15 bases separated the two germline ends. The CDR3 runs 15 residues. The CDR3 sequence: CASSLEAGGFTEAFF. DNA for the CDR3: TGTGCCAGCAGTTTAGAAGCGGGAGGTTTTACTGAAGCTTTCTTT.

The V and J genes are TRBV29-1 and TRBJ2-1, with 8 bases matching TRBD2. CDR1 and CDR2 (germline): SQVTM, ANQGSEA. J was trimmed by 6 bases and V by 6 bases; bases with no gene match: 10. The CDR3 loop spans 14 amino acids. CDR3 nucleotide sequence: TGCAGCGTCCAAGGGGGGACTAGTACCAATGAGCAGTTCTTC. Its translation is CSVQGGTSTNEQFF.